What follows describes a single TCR beta chain. This sample was taken from a study of T cell changes during pregnancy in multiple sclerosis. TCRdb's table, derived via immunoSEQ multiplex PCR, lists solely in-frame clones and lacks some. The table includes approximately 70,000 clones, 80% to 95% detected once. Germline CDR1 SGHRS, CDR2 YFSETQ. V lost 0 bases and J lost 8; bases outside the gene matches: 4. This CDR3 has 13 amino acids. This receptor was identified in a female donor with multiple sclerosis, enrolled in a pregnancy study. J is TRBJ1-2 and V is TRBV5-1, with 7 bases matching TRBD1. This specimen consisted of peripheral blood, obtained in the second trimester of pregnancy. CDR3 sequence reads: CASSLEGAWGYTF. For the CDR3, the DNA is TGCGCCAGCAGCTTGGAGGGGGCGTGGGGCTACACCTTC.